Described below is a single T cell receptor beta chain sequence and its context. This sample is part of a study of blood T cell repertoires in COVID-19. Germline values: CDR1 LNHDA, CDR2 SQIVND (reference sequence). The CDR3 extends over 16 amino acids. V dropped 5 bases and J dropped 1; count of bases not matched to a gene: 9. The table came from immunoSEQ multiplex PCR; TCRdb's copy has only in-frame clones and leaves some out. The sample shows about 220,000 clones, under 90% of them seen only once. Sequenced material: peripheral blood. The clonotype comes from a woman aged 55 to 70 who had recovered from COVID-19. The chain combines TRBV19 with TRBJ2-5; 8 bases fit TRBD2. CDR3 residues: CASSSLAGGPQETQYF. CDR3 DNA: TGTGCCAGTAGTTCGTTGGCGGGGGGCCCCCAAGAGACCCAGTACTTC.